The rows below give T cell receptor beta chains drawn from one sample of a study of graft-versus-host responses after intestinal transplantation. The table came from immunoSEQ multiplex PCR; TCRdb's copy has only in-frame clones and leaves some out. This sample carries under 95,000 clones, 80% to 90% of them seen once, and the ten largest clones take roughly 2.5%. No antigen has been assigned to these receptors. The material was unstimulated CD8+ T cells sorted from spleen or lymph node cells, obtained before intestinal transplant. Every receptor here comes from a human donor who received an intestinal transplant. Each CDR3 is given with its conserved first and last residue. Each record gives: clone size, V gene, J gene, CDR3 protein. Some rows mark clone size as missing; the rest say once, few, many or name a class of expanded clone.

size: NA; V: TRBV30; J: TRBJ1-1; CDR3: CAWILQGAIEAFF
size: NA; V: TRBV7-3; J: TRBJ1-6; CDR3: CASSFDRGKRSYNSPLHF
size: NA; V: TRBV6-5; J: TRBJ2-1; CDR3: CASSPPWASYNEQFF
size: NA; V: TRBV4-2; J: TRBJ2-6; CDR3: CASSQGLSGANVLTF
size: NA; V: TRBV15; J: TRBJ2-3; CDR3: CATSTTGLAGVTDTQYF
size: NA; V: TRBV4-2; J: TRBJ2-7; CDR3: CASSQDVAGGSYEQYF
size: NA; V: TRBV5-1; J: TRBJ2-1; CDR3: CASSTPPGLAGGPSYNEQFF
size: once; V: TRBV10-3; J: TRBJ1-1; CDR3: CAISNREQMNTEAFF
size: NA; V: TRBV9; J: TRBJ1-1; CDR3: CASSVTDSGAEAFF
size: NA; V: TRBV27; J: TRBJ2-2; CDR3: CASRSAGYTGELFF
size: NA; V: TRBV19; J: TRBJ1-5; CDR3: CASSRGAYNQPQHF
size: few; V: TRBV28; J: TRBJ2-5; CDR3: CASSLYTGGTETQYF
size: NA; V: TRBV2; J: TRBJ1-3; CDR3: CASSVTPNSGNTIYF
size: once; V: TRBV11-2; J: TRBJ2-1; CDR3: CASNQGTSGSGNEQFF
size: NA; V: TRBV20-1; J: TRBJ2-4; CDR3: CSATRAIQYF
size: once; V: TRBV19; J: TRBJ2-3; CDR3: CASSFSPGGTDTQYF
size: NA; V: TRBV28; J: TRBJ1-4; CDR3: CASSSPRAEDEKLFF
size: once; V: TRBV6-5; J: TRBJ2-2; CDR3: CASSYGSGEYTGELFF
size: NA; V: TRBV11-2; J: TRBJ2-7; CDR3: CASSRGQLYEQYF
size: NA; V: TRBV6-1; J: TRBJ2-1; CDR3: CASKEGGPHNEQFF
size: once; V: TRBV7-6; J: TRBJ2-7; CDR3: CASSLTGASYEQYF
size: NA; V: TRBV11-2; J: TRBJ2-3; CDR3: CASSLYAGDTQYF
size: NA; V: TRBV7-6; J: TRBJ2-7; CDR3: CASSLASGGISSYEQYF
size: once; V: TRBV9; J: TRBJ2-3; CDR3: CASSPVGQAGTDTQYF
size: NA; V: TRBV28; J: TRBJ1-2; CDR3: CASSLIWGGYGYTF
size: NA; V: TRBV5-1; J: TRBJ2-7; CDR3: CASSLEDRDEQYF
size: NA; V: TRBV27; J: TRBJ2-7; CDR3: CASSPGTIYEQYF
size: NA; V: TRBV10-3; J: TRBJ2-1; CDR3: CAISESAGVSYNEQFF
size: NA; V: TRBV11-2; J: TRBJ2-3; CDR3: CASSRGGWDTDTQYF
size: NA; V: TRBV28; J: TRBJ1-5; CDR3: CASSLFTGFNPNQPQHF
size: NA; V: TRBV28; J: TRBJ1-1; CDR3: CASRPGNLITEAFF
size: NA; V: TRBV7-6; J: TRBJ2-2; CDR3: CASSQGADTGELFF
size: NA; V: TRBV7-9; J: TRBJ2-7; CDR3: CASSFRTSPNEQYF
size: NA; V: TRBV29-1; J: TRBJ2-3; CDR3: CSVIGQEDPSDTQYF
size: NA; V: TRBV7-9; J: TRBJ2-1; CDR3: CASSPPQGRTRYNEQFF
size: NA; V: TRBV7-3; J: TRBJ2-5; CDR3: CASSFSLETQYF
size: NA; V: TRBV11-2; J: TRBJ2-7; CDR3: CASSLSLAYEQYF
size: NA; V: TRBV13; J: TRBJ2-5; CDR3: CASSPVAGRVQETQYF
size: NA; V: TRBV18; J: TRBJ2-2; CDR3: CASSQGLNTGELFF
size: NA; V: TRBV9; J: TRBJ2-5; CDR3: CASSVGSRGGQETQYF
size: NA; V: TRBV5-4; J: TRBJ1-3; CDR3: CASSLVEQGFGNTIYF
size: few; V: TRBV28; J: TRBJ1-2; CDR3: CASSWWRGNYGYTF
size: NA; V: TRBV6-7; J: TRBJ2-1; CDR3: CASSSNSGPRYNEQFF
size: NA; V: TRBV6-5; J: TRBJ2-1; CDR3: CASSYQRGGYNEQFF
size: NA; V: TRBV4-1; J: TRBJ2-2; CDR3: CASSQDPGQGRTGELFF
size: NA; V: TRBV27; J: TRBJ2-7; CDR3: CASSILAESSYEQYF
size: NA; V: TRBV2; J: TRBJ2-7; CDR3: CASRAKTRPYEQYF